Included here is one TCR beta chain sequence, with context. No antigen is known for it. The CDR3 is made up of 13 amino acids. Trimming removed 6 bases at V and 4 bases at J, with 12 bases between. Germline CDR1 LNHDA, CDR2 SQIVND (reference sequence). Clinicians made diagnoses from clinical symptoms, serum thyroxine, TRAb, thyroid ultrasound and orbital computed tomography. These data belong to a study of Graves' ophthalmopathy and Graves' hyperthyroidism. On the study more broadly: A follow-up of 18 months without ophthalmopathy meant that hyperthyroidism was stable. General study findings and limits: Detection in blood was also observed for most expanded thyroid clonotypes above 0.001 frequency. The model forecast ophthalmopathy progression, reaching 60% to 71% sensitivity and 72% to 80% specificity.

The sequenced template was RNA, covering the TCR beta CDR3 region. In the first round, RT-PCR was carried out with HTBI primers, and a multiplex PCR formed the second round. MiXCR, applied by TCRdb to the multiplex PCR reads, yields one record per CDR3 protein. The top ten hold around 10% of the sample, which has approximately 1.2 million distinct CDR3 sequences, about 38% seen once. The rearrangement links TRBV19 to TRBJ1-2; no definite D call. The sample taken for sequencing was peripheral blood or thyroid tissue (not recorded which). The sequence derives from an adult man with Graves' hyperthyroidism. CDR3 nucleotide sequence: TGTGCCAGTAGAAGATACGGGCCCTATGGCTACACCTTC. Protein sequence: CASRRYGPYGYTF.